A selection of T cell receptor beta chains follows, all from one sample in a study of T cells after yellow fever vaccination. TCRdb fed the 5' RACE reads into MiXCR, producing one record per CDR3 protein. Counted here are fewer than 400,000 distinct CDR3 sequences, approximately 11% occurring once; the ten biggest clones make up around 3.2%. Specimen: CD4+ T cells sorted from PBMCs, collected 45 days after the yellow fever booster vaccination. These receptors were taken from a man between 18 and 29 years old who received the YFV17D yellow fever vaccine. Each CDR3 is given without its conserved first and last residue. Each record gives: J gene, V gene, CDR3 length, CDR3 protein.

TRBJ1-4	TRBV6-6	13	ASSRGILTNEKLF
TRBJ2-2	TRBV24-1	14	ATSDPPATSAGELF
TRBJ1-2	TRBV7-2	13	ASSFGTGVTYGYT
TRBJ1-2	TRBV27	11	ASTDGTALSYT
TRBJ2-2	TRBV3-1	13	ASSQETSRVGELF
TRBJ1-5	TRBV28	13	ASSLLQGSDQPQH
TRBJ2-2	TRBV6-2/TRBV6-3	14	ASSYRRTGNTGELF
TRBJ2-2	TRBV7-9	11	ASSPQGPGELF
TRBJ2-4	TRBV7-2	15	ASSPLAWRGGQNIQY
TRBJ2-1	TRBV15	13	ATSRTRGLSNEQF
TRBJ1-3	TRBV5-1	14	ASSPGQDGTGNTIY